This T cell receptor beta chain stems from a study of control samples from healthy donors and cancer patients. Trimming stripped 4 bases from V and 4 bases from J, with 11 bases between. Germline CDR1 is SGHAT and CDR2 is FQNNGV. This CDR3 has 14 residues. Libraries were prepared by immunoSEQ multiplex PCR; TCRdb keeps only in-frame clonotypes and omits some of them. The sample shows 95,000 to 100,000 clones, around 89% of them seen only once. This clonotype originated in a man aged 25-45 years in good health. The material sequenced was blood. J is TRBJ2-1 and V is TRBV11-2; D is unresolved. This CDR3 is CASSYGSAYNEQFF. The CDR3 DNA is TGTGCCAGCAGCTATGGTTCGGCTTACAATGAGCAGTTCTTC.